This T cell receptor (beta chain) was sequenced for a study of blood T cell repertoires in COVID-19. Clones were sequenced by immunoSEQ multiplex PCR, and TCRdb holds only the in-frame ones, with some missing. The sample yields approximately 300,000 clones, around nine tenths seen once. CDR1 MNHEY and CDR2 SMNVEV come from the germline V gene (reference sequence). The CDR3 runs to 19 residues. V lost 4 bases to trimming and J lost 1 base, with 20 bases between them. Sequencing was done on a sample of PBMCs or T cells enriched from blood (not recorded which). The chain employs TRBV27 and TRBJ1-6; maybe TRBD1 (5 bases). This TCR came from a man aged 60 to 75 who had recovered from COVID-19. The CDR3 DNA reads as TGTGCCAGCAGTTCCCGGACATCCGGGCCGGGTTCCTATAATTCACCCCTCCACTTT. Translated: CASSSRTSGPGSYNSPLHF.